This T cell receptor (beta chain) is drawn from a study of blood T cell repertoires in COVID-19. Overall study: Acute and convalescent COVID-19 specimens originated in the United States, Italy and Spain. The cDNA or gDNA used as material had been derived from T cells, B-cell-depleted T cells, or PBMCs.

This CDR3 contains 16 residues. Looked up from germline, CDR1 is MDHEN and CDR2 is SYDVKM. V shed 6 bases and J 2 bases; nucleotides not matched to a gene: 9. Under the authors' procedure: Reference gene primer amplification yielded estimated nucleated cell counts. Sequencing used immunoSEQ multiplex PCR; TCRdb keeps in-frame clones, though not all of them. Clone size and the V and J calls come from that table; the DNA yielded D and trimming. The sample contains 200,000 to 250,000 clones, around 80% of which appear only once. The chain employs TRBV28 and TRBJ1-1; 10 bases are a match to TRBD1. This TCR was recovered from a woman under 30 with acute or convalescent COVID-19. The material sequenced was peripheral blood. This chain's CDR3 is CASRLGTGVFNTEAFF. In DNA form, the CDR3 reads TGTGCCAGCAGACTCGGGACAGGGGTTTTCAACACTGAAGCTTTCTTT.